Following are 3 T cell receptor beta chains from one sample sequenced in a study of blood T cell repertoires in COVID-19 (dated by TCRdb to about 2020). Library preparation employed the immunoSEQ multiplex PCR assay. Drawn from immuneACCESS, this table holds only the in-frame rearrangements with V and J called that TCRdb kept. Clones are partly lost; checked studies trace under half to an unresolved V gene and leave the rest unexplained. This sample lists some 260,000 clones; 65% to 85% were detected once. The ten most abundant clones make up approximately 4% of the sample. Sequencing input: peripheral blood. All receptors come from a woman aged 40 to 50 with active or convalescent COVID-19.

This chain connects TRBV11-2 to TRBJ2-2; the D is unclear. The germline gives CDR1 SGHAT, CDR2 FQNNGV. Trimming pared 5 bases from V and 8 bases from J, leaving 18 bases between. There are 15 residues in the CDR3. For the CDR3, the DNA is TGTGCCAGCAGCCTCCGGCCCTGGGCTGGAGGGGAGCTGTTTTTT. Encoded protein: CASSLRPWAGGELFF.

CDR3 nucleotide sequence: TGTGCCAGCAGCTTAGAGGCAGCGCTTAATGAGCAGTTCTTC. It encodes CASSLEAALNEQFF. The V gene is TRBV7-6, the J gene TRBJ2-1, with D uncertain. Germline values: CDR1 SGHVS, CDR2 FNYEAQ. Trimming pared 1 base from V and 7 bases from J, leaving 11 bases between. The CDR3 contains 14 residues.

The CDR3 nucleotides are TGTGCCTGGAGTCCCGGGACAGGGACTGGCTACACCTTC. Encoded protein: CAWSPGTGTGYTF. The rearrangement links TRBV30 to TRBJ1-2; 9 nucleotides align to TRBD1. V dropped 2 bases and J dropped 7; count of bases not matched to a gene: 5. CDR3 size: 13 residues. From germline, CDR1 is GTSNPN and CDR2 SVGIG (reference sequence).